Listed below are T cell receptor beta chains from one sample, sequenced in a study of T cell repertoires in cytomegalovirus infection. TCRdb reprocessed the reads via MiXCR and lists one record per CDR3 protein. The repertoire includes approximately 700,000 distinct CDR3 sequences, under 40% of them detected once, and 2.8% sits in the top ten. Input material: PBMCs. These receptors were obtained from a human donor in good health (CMV status not recorded). Some clones in this sample may be carry-over from other donors' samples. The CDR3 runs from the conserved cysteine through the conserved F or W. Fields, in order: V gene, J gene, clone size, D gene, CDR3 DNA, CDR3 protein. A D gene is named only where the DNA matches it firmly. Clone size, where shown, is once, few, many, or a class for clones that have expanded.

V gene: TRBV30; J gene: TRBJ1-5; clone size: NA; D gene: TRBD1; CDR3 DNA: TGTGCCTGGAGTGTTACAGGGGCTAGCAATCAGCCCCAGCATTTT; CDR3 protein: CAWSVTGASNQPQHF
V gene: TRBV11-2; J gene: TRBJ1-2; clone size: few; D gene: TRBD1; CDR3 DNA: TGTGCCAGCAGCTTAGATCCAGCACAGGGGATGGGGAACTATGGCTACACCTTC; CDR3 protein: CASSLDPAQGMGNYGYTF
V gene: TRBV12-3/TRBV12-4; J gene: TRBJ2-4; clone size: NA; D gene: NA; CDR3 DNA: TGTGCCAGCAGACCCAGGACGAATGCCAAAAACATTCAGTACTTC; CDR3 protein: CASRPRTNAKNIQYF
V gene: TRBV15; J gene: TRBJ1-6; clone size: NA; D gene: NA; CDR3 DNA: TGTGCCACCAGTGGGGGAGCTCCCGGGAAGGGAGGTTCACCCCTCCACTTT; CDR3 protein: CATSGGAPGKGGSPLHF
V gene: TRBV12-3/TRBV12-4; J gene: TRBJ2-5; clone size: NA; D gene: TRBD1; CDR3 DNA: TGTGCCATCAGTTTAGCGTCCACAGGGGGCCAAGAGACCCAGTACTTC; CDR3 protein: CAISLASTGGQETQYF
V gene: TRBV6-4; J gene: TRBJ2-1; clone size: NA; D gene: NA; CDR3 DNA: TGTGCCAGCAGTGAAGCACAGCTCGGGTCTGGGCAGTTCTTC; CDR3 protein: CASSEAQLGSGQFF
V gene: TRBV27; J gene: TRBJ2-2; clone size: few; D gene: TRBD1; CDR3 DNA: TGTGCCAGCAGTTTATGGTGGACAGGGGGCTCAGCCACGAACACCGGGGAGCTGTTTTTT; CDR3 protein: CASSLWWTGGSATNTGELFF
V gene: TRBV7-9; J gene: TRBJ2-1; clone size: NA; D gene: NA; CDR3 DNA: TGTGCCAGCAGTCTTTCCGGGCGCGCCTACTCCTACAATGAGCAGTTCTTC; CDR3 protein: CASSLSGRAYSYNEQFF
V gene: TRBV28; J gene: TRBJ2-2; clone size: NA; D gene: TRBD2; CDR3 DNA: TGTGCCAGCACTCCCCCTGGACTAGCTGGCGGGGAGCTGTTTTTT; CDR3 protein: CASTPPGLAGGELFF
V gene: TRBV7-2; J gene: TRBJ1-2; clone size: NA; D gene: NA; CDR3 DNA: TGTGCCAGCAGCTTAAATGGAGAAGTCTATGGCTACACCTTC; CDR3 protein: CASSLNGEVYGYTF
V gene: TRBV5-6; J gene: TRBJ2-5; clone size: NA; D gene: NA; CDR3 DNA: TGTGCCAGCAGCTTGGGTGGGTCAGGGCGGGAGACCCAGTACTTC; CDR3 protein: CASSLGGSGRETQYF
V gene: TRBV12-3/TRBV12-4; J gene: TRBJ2-3; clone size: few; D gene: NA; CDR3 DNA: TGTGCCAGCGGGTACCTAACAGATACGCAGTATTTT; CDR3 protein: CASGYLTDTQYF